The clone carrying this TCR beta chain was seen a few times. Its specificity is not known. This entry comes from a study of CD8 T cells in ankylosing spondylitis. CDR3 length: 14 amino acids. Germline V gene sequence: CDR1 SEHNR, CDR2 FQNEAQ (reference sequence). Trimming at V came to 5 bases and at J to 8 bases, leaving 6 bases not matched to a gene. Study results and limitations: Seemingly distinctive of ankylosing spondylitis blood was a TCR beta motif formed by eight highly homologous variants. Disease-linked clones were CD8+ and relatively rare in peripheral blood. In the blood and synovial fluid of reactive arthritis, some motif variants had been previously reported.

From the 5' RACE reads, TCRdb called clonotypes with MiXCR, one entry per CDR3 protein. The sample includes 750,000 to 850,000 distinct CDR3 sequences, 12% of them seen just once. The sequencing input was blood, either unsorted or a sorted T cell fraction (not recorded which). The chain uses TRBV7-9 and TRBJ1-6, with 7 bases lining up with TRBD1. This clonotype was sampled from a male donor with ankylosing spondylitis. In nucleotides, the CDR3 is TGTGCCAGCAGCGCTTCAGGGGGGGATTCACCCCTCCACTTT. It is translated as CASSASGGDSPLHF.